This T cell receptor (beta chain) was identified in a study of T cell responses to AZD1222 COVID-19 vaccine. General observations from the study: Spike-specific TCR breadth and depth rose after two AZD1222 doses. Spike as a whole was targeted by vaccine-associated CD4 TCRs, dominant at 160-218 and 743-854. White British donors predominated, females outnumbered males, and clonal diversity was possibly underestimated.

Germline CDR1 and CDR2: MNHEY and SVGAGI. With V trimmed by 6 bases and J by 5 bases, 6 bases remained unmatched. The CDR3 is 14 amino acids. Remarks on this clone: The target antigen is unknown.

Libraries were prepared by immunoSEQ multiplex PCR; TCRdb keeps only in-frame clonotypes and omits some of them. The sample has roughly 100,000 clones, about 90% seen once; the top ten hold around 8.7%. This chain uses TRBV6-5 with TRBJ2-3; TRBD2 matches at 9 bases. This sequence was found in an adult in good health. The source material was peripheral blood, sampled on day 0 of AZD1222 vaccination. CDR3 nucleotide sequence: TGTGCCAGCAGGTTGGCTAGCGGGGTAGATACGCAGTATTTT. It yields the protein CASRLASGVDTQYF.